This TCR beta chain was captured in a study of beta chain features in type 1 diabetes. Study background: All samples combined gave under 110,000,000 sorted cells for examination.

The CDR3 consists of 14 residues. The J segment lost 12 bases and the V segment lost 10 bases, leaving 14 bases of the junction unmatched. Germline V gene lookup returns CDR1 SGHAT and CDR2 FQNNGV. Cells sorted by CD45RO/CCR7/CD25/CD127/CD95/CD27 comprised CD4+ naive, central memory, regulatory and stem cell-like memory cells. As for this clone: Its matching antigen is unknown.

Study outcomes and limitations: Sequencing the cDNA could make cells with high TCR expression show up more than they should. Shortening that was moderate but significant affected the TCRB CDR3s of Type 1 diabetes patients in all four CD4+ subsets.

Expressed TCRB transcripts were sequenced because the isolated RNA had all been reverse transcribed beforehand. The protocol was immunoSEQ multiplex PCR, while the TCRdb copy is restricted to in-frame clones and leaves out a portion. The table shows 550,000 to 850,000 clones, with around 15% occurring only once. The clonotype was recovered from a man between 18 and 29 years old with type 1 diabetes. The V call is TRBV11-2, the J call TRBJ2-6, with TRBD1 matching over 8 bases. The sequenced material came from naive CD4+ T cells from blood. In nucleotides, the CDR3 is TGTGCCATTAGCCCGACAGGGACAGGAACCGTCCTGACTTTC. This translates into CAISPTGTGTVLTF.